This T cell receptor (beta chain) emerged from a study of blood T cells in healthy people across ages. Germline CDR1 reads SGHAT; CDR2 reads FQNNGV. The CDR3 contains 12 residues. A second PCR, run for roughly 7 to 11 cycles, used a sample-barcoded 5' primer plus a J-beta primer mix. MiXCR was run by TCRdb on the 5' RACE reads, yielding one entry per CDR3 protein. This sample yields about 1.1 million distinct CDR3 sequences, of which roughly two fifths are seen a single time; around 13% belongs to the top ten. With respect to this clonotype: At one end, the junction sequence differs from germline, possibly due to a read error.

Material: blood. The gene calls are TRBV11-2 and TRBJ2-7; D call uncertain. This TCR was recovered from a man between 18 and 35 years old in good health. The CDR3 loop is CANSPTSGGQYF. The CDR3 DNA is TGTGCCAACAGCCCGACAAGTGGCGGGCAGTACTTC.